This T cell receptor (beta chain) was retrieved from a study of spatial heterogeneity in lung cancer. This clonotype was seen a handful of times. Time point defined: sample taken at primary tumor resection. Whole RNA, which was extracted from tumor, nontumor lung tissue or frozen PBMC, was sequenced without any cell sorting. Samples came from around 70 TRACERx patients with untreated early-stage lung cancer. TCRdb itself ran the 5' RACE reads through MiXCR, one entry per CDR3 protein. The table includes more than 80,000 distinct CDR3 sequences, roughly 12% detected once. Trimming removed 4 bases from V and 6 bases from J, with 4 bases in between. Germline CDR1 and CDR2: ENHRY and SYGVKD. CDR3 size: 11 residues.

The V call is TRBV10-3, the J call TRBJ2-1; no clear D gene. The specimen comprised PBMCs, sampled at surgery. The receptor's source is a male donor with early-stage non-small cell lung cancer. The CDR3 sequence: CAISALNEQFF. The CDR3 DNA sequence: TGTGCCATCAGTGCCCTCAATGAGCAGTTCTTC.